This T cell receptor (beta chain) was retrieved from a study of blood T cell repertoires in COVID-19. Study-wide context: Sites in the United States, Italy and Spain provided acute and convalescent COVID-19 samples.

CDR3 length: 15 residues. The junction had 7 bases not matched to a gene; V was cut back by 4 bases and J by 2 bases. Germline V lookup: CDR1 SGHRS, CDR2 YFSETQ. The method was immunoSEQ multiplex PCR; TCRdb's version includes in-frame clones alone and lacks a portion of them. The repertoire has about 310,000 clones, about 91% of them found once; the top ten carry around a tenth. The rearrangement joins TRBV5-1 to TRBJ1-2, with 8 positions matching TRBD1. The sequence came from a woman aged 35 to 49 who had recovered from COVID-19. Input material: PBMCs or T cells enriched from blood (not recorded which). The CDR3 DNA follows: TGCGCCAGCAGCAAGGACAGGGAGGACAACTATGGCTACACCTTC. As protein: CASSKDREDNYGYTF.